The sequence of this T cell receptor (beta chain) was determined in a study of blood T cell repertoires in COVID-19. Study-level information: Specimens from acute and convalescent COVID-19 originated in the United States, Italy and Spain. T cells, B-cell-depleted T cells, or PBMCs provided the cDNA or gDNA that served as material.

This clone was detected only a few times. CDR1 LGHDT and CDR2 YNNKEL come from the germline V gene (reference sequence). Unmatched junction bases numbered 10, after V lost 2 bases and J lost 3 bases. This CDR3 contains 17 residues. Profiled with immunoSEQ multiplex PCR; TCRdb holds only in-frame clones, not every one. The sample records roughly 65,000 clones, roughly three quarters being singletons. The chain recombines TRBV3-1 (or the pseudogene TRBV3-2) with TRBJ2-1, with 7 bases fitting TRBD1. This TCR came from a human donor in a cohort sampled during active COVID-19. Sequenced sample: peripheral blood. CDR3 in DNA: TGTGCCAGCAGCCAATTAACTGCGCAGGGGGTCTACAATGAGCAGTTCTTC. Translation gives CASSQLTAQGVYNEQFF.